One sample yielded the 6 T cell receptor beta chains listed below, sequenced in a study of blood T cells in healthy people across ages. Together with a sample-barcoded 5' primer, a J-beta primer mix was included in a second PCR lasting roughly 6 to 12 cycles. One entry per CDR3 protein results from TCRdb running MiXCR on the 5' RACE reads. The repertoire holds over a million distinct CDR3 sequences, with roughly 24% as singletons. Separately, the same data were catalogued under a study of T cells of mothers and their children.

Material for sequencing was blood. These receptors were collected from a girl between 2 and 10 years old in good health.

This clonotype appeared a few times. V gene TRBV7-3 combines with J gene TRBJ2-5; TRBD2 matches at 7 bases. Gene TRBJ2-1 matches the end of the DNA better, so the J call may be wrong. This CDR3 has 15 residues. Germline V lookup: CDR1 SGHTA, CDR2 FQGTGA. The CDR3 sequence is CASSSILAAADEQFF. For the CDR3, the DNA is TGTGCCAGCAGCTCGATCCTAGCGGCGGCGGATGAGCAGTTCTTC.

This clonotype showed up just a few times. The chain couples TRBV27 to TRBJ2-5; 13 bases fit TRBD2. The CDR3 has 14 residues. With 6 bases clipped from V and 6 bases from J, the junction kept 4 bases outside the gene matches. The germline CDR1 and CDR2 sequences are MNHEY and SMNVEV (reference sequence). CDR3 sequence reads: CASRLAGGKKTQYF. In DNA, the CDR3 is TGTGCCAGCAGACTAGCGGGAGGGAAAAAGACCCAGTACTTC.

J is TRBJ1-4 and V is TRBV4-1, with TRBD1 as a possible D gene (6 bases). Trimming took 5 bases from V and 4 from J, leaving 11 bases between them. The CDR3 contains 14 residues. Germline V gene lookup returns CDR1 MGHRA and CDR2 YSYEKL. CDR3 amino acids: CASSRQVLNEKLFF. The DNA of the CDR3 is TGCGCCAGCAGCAGACAGGTCCTTAATGAAAAACTGTTTTTT.

This CDR3 is CSVRPQGEGSEAFF. Written as DNA, the CDR3 is TGCAGCGTTCGACCACAGGGGGAGGGCTCTGAAGCTTTCTTT. V is TRBV29-1 and J is TRBJ1-1, with 8 nucleotides matching TRBD1. The junction had 11 bases not matched to a gene; V was cut back by 5 bases and J by 6 bases. Germline assignment: CDR1 SQVTM and CDR2 ANQGSEA. The CDR3 totals 14 residues.

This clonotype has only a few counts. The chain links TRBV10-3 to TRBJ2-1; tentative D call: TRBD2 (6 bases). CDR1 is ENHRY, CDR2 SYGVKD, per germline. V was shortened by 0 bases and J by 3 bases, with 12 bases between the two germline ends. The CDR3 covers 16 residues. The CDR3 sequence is CAISESMGGDYNEQFF. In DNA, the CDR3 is TGTGCCATCAGTGAGTCGATGGGGGGAGACTACAATGAGCAGTTCTTC.

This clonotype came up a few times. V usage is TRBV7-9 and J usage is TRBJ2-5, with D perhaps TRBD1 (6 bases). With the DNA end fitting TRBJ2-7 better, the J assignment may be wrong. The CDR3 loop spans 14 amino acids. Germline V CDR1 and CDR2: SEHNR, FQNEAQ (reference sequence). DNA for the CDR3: TGTGCCAGCAGCGTCGGGACACAGTACTACGAGCAGTACTTC. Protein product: CASSVGTQYYEQYF.